This T cell receptor beta chain was identified during a study of CD8 T cells in ankylosing spondylitis. Points from the study as a whole: In ankylosing spondylitis patients, matched synovial fluid reportedly showed significant enrichment of disease-linked clones. Seemingly distinctive of ankylosing spondylitis blood was a TCR beta motif formed by eight highly homologous variants. Disease-linked clones, CD8+, were relatively rare in peripheral blood.

The CDR3 runs to 17 residues. V gave up 3 bases and J gave up 5 bases; unmatched junction bases: 6. The germline V gene encodes CDR1 LGHNA and CDR2 YSLEER. Ten or more counts support this clonotype. As yet, its antigen is unknown. Scientists made TCR beta libraries using quantitative 5'-RACE with molecular barcodes. TCRdb independently ran MiXCR on the 5' RACE reads; one entry per CDR3 protein. The sample shows approximately 25,000 distinct CDR3 sequences, around 17% of them seen only once. The sequencing input was blood. This chain uses TRBV4-3 with TRBJ2-2; TRBD2 matches 13 bases. The receptor comes from a male donor with ankylosing spondylitis or in good health (not recorded which). In DNA, the CDR3 is TGCGCCAGCAGCCACGGACTAGCGGGAGTTCGAACCGGGGAGCTGTTTTTT. The encoded protein is CASSHGLAGVRTGELFF.